The 9 T cell receptor beta chains given below trace back to one sample, sequenced in a study of shared clonotypes between healthy human individuals. Here immunoSEQ multiplex PCR was the method, and the copy in TCRdb shows in-frame clones only, minus some. The table shows 950,000 to 1,300,000 clones, with around four fifths occurring only once. The material sequenced was memory CD4+ T cells sorted from blood. Noted subset: CD45RA-negative fraction. All receptors derive from a man between 18 and 35 years old in good health.

The chain carries TRBV5-6 and TRBJ2-7, with D possibly matching TRBD1 (6 bases). Germline V gives CDR1 SGHDT, CDR2 YYEEEE. The CDR3 is 14 amino acids. V lost 1 base and J lost 6, with 14 bases in between. The chain's CDR3 is CASSLKVLRGEQYF. Written as DNA, the CDR3 is TGTGCCAGCAGCTTGAAGGTTCTCAGGGGCGAGCAGTACTTC.

Of note for this clone: Other DNA sequences in the same sample also yield this CDR3. CDR3 residues: CASSVDRTDTQYF. In nucleotides, the CDR3 is TGTGCCAGCAGCGTAGACCGGACAGATACGCAGTATTTT. The chain employs TRBV9 and TRBJ2-3; no clear D gene. The germline V gene encodes CDR1 SGDLS and CDR2 YYNGEE. Trimming took off 0 bases at V and 3 bases at J, with 5 bases between the two ends. There are 13 residues in the CDR3.

The chain joins TRBV6-5 to TRBJ2-2, with TRBD1 matching 7 bases. Germline CDR1 and CDR2: MNHEY and SVGAGI. The junction had 8 bases not matched to a gene; V was cut back by 6 bases and J by 4 bases. The CDR3 loop spans 15 amino acids. CDR3: CASRQQGRGTGELFF. The CDR3 nucleotides read TGTGCCAGCAGACAACAGGGGAGAGGCACCGGGGAGCTGTTTTTT.

The gene calls are TRBV11-1 and TRBJ1-1, with a possible D match to TRBD1 (6 bases). This CDR3 comprises 15 residues. CDR1 SGHAT and CDR2 FQDESV come from the germline V gene (reference sequence). Trimming pared 5 bases from V and 1 base from J, leaving 14 bases between. The CDR3 sequence: CASSHGLRGNTEAFF. CDR3 sequence (DNA): TGTGCCAGCAGCCATGGGCTCAGGGGGAACACTGAAGCTTTCTTT.

This CDR3 reads CASSFQGGNTEAFF. For the CDR3, the DNA is TGTGCCAGCAGCTTTCAGGGGGGGAACACTGAAGCTTTCTTT. The chain uses TRBV11-2 and TRBJ1-1; TRBD1 aligns across 7 bases. Per the germline V gene, CDR1 is SGHAT and CDR2 is FQNNGV. J gave up 1 base and V 3 bases, and 2 bases lay outside the gene matches. The CDR3 extends over 14 amino acids.

The V call is TRBV7-3, the J call TRBJ2-1; D assignment may be TRBD1 or TRBD2 (5 bases each). The CDR3 extends over 13 amino acids. The germline V gene has CDR1 SGHTA and CDR2 FQGTGA. V was trimmed by 1 base and J by 7 bases, leaving 8 bases between them. The CDR3 coding sequence is TGTGCCAGCAGCTTAAGTGGGGGAAATGAGCAGTTCTTC. This gives the protein CASSLSGGNEQFF.

This clone turned up a few times. The chain has TRBV4-1 and TRBJ1-2; D is undetermined. CDR3 length: 15 amino acids. Germline CDR1 reads MGHRA; CDR2 reads YSYEKL. Trimming stripped 0 bases from V and 3 bases from J, with 11 bases between. The chain's CDR3 is CASSQDRVGHYGYTF. The CDR3 DNA reads as TGCGCCAGCAGCCAAGATCGTGTGGGTCACTATGGCTACACCTTC.

In this sample, this clone turned up once. J is TRBJ2-5 and V is TRBV7-2; D not resolved. Germline assignment: CDR1 SGHTA and CDR2 FQGNSA. Trimming removed 5 bases at V and 0 bases at J, with 13 bases between. This CDR3 region has 15 residues. The CDR3 spells CASSPGGGHQETQYF. The CDR3 nucleotides are TGTGCCAGCAGCCCGGGCGGTGGACACCAAGAGACCCAGTACTTC.

The V gene is TRBV27, the J gene TRBJ1-6; D is uncertain. The germline V gene encodes CDR1 MNHEY and CDR2 SMNVEV (reference sequence). The CDR3 has 14 residues. V gave up 2 bases and J gave up 8 bases, with 10 bases separating them. DNA for the CDR3: TGTGCCAGCAGTTTAAACGCGATAGATTCACCCCTCCACTTT. This sequence encodes CASSLNAIDSPLHF.